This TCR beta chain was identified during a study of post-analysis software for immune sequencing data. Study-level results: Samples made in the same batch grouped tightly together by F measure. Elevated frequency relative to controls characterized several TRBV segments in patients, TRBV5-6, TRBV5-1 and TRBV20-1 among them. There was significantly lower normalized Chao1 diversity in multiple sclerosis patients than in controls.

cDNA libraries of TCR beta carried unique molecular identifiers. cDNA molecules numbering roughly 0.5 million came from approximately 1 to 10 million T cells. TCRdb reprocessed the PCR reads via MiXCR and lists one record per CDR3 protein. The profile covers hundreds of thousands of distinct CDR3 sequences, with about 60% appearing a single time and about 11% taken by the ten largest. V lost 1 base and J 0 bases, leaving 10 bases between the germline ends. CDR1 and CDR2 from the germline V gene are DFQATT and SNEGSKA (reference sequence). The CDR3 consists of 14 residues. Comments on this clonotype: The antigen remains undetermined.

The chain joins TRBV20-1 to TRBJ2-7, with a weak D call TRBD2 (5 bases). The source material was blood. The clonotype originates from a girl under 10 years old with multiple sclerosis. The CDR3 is CSARGQRSSYEQYF. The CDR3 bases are TGCAGTGCTAGAGGGCAGCGGAGCTCCTACGAGCAGTACTTC.